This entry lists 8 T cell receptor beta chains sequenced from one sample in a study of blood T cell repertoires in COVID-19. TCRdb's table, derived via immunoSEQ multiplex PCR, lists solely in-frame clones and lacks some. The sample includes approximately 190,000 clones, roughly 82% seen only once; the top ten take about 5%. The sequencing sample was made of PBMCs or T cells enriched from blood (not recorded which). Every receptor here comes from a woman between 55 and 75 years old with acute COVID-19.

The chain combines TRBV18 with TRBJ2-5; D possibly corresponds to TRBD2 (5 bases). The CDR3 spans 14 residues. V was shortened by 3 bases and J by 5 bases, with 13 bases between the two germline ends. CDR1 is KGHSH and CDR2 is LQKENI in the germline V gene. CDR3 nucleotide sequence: TGTGCCAGCTCACCGGTTAGCGATCGGGAGACCCAGTACTTC. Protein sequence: CASSPVSDRETQYF.

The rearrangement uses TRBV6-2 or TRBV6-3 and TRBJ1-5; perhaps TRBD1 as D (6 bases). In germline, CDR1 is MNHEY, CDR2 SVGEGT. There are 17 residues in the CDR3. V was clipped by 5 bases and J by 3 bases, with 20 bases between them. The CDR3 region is CASSLLKPTGLNQPQHF. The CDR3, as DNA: TGTGCCAGCAGTCTCCTTAAACCAACAGGGCTCAATCAGCCCCAGCATTTT.

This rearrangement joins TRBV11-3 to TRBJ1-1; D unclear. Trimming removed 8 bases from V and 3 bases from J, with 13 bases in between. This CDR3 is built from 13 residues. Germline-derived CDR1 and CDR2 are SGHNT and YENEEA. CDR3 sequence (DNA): TGTGCCAGCGGGTCGGGGAGGGACACTGAAGCTTTCTTT. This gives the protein CASGSGRDTEAFF. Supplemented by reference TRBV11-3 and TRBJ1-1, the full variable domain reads EAGVVQSPRYKIIEKKQPVAFWCNPISGHNTLYWYLQNLGQGPELLIRYENEEAVDDSQLPKDRFSAERLKGVDSTLKIQPAELGDSAVYLCASGSGRDTEAFFGQGTRLTVV.

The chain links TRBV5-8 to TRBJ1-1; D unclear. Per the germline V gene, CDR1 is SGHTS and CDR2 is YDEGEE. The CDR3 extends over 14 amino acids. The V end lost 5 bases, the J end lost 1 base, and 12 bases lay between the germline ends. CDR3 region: CASSLEAANTEAFF. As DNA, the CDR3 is TGTGCCAGCAGTCTCGAAGCCGCGAACACTGAAGCTTTCTTT.

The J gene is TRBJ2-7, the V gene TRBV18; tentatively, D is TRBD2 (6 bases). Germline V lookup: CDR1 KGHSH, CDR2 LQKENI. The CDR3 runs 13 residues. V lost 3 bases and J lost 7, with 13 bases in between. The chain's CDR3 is CASSPKAAGEQYV. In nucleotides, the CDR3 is TGTGCCAGCTCACCCAAGGCGGCGGGGGAGCAGTACGTC.

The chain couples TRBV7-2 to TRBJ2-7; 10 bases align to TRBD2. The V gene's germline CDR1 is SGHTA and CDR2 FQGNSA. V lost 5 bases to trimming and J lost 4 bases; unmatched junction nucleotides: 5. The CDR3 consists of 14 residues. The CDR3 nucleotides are TGTGCCAGCAGCCCCCGGACTAGCGGTTACGAGCAGTACTTC. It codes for CASSPRTSGYEQYF.

The CDR3 spells CASSQASTDTQYF. In nucleotides, the CDR3 is TGCGCCAGCAGCCAAGCTAGCACAGATACGCAGTATTTT. The chain recombines TRBV4-3 with TRBJ2-3, with D unresolved. From germline, CDR1 is LGHNA and CDR2 YSLEER. V was shortened by 1 base and J by 0 bases, with 2 bases between the two germline ends. CDR3 length: 13 residues.

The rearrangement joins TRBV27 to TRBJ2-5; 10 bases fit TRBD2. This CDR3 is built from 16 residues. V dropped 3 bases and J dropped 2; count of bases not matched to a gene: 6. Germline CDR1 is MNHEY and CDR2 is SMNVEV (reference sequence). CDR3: CASSFLTAGGQETQYF. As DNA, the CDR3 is TGTGCCAGCAGTTTCCTAACAGCGGGGGGGCAAGAGACCCAGTACTTC.